The 25 T cell receptor beta chains given below trace back to one sample, sequenced in a study of monozygotic twins with inflammatory bowel disease. TCRdb re-called the 5' RACE reads; every CDR3 protein appears as one record, without DNA. The ten top clones account for roughly 1.5%, within a sample of 200,000 to 250,000 distinct CDR3 sequences. The sequencing input was blood. These receptors were obtained from a human donor with ulcerative colitis or Crohn's disease, or a healthy co-twin of an affected twin (not recorded which).

This sequence joins TRBV3-1 and TRBJ1-3. The CDR3 has 15 residues. CDR1 and CDR2 (germline): LGHDT, YNNKEL (reference sequence). CDR3 loop: CASSQETTAGNTIYF. Full variable domain (missing parts from reference TRBV3-1 and TRBJ1-3): DTAVSQTPKYLVTQMGNDKSIKCEQNLGHDTMYWYKQDSKKFLKIMFSYNNKELIINETVPNRFSPKSPDKAHLNLHINSLELGDSAVYFCASSQETTAGNTIYFGEGSWLTVV.

The chain uses TRBV2 and TRBJ2-7; lacking DNA, the TRBD1 call made by TCRdb goes unchecked. This CDR3 contains 13 residues. The germline CDR1 and CDR2 sequences are SNHLY and FYNNEI. The CDR3 loop reads CASSPGDRVEQYF.

The V and J genes are TRBV7-7 and TRBJ2-1; the TRBD1 assignment by TCRdb is unverifiable without DNA. This CDR3 contains 14 residues. CDR1 is SSHAT and CDR2 is FNYEAQ in the germline V gene (reference sequence). CDR3 sequence: CASSPARADNEQFF.

The J gene is TRBJ2-3, the V gene TRBV5-1. Germline V gene data show CDR1 as SGHRS and CDR2 as YFSETQ. The CDR3 has 15 amino acids. This chain's CDR3 is CASSWGLIVGDTQYF.

The rearrangement joins TRBV5-5 to TRBJ1-2. Germline CDR1 and CDR2: SGHKS and YYEKEE (reference sequence). This CDR3 has 14 residues. CDR3 sequence reads: CASSVDGANYGYTF. Variable domain in full (rest from reference TRBV5-5 and TRBJ1-2): DAGVTQSPTHLIKTRGQQVTLRCSPISGHKSVSWYQQVLGQGPQFIFQYYEKEERGRGNFPDRFSARQFPNYSSELNVNALLLGDSALYLCASSVDGANYGYTFGSGTRLTVV.

The chain combines TRBV5-6 with TRBJ2-7. Looked up from germline, CDR1 is SGHDT and CDR2 is YYEEEE. The CDR3 runs to 15 residues. The CDR3 is CASSFAVFSTYEQYF.

CDR3 sequence: CSVDGYPRETQYF. This sequence joins TRBV29-1 and TRBJ2-5. Germline values: CDR1 SQVTM, CDR2 ANQGSEA. The CDR3 extends over 13 amino acids.

The gene calls are TRBV24-1 and TRBJ2-1; TCRdb lists TRBD1, though no DNA is available to test this call. The CDR3 covers 11 residues. CDR1 is KGHDR and CDR2 is SFDVKD in the germline V gene. The CDR3 loop reads CATSGGGEQFF.

V is TRBV20-1 and J is TRBJ1-6. This CDR3 has 12 residues. From germline, CDR1 is DFQATT and CDR2 SNEGSKA (reference sequence). The CDR3 reads CSASVGNSPLHF.

This chain links TRBV15 with TRBJ1-1. This CDR3 has 17 residues. Germline CDR1 and CDR2: LNHNV and YYDKDF (reference sequence). This CDR3 is CATSRDRLADLNTEAFF.

The chain links TRBV10-3 to TRBJ2-3; the D gene TCRdb calls, TRBD1, cannot be checked with no DNA. CDR1 and CDR2 (germline): ENHRY, SYGVKD. This CDR3 spans 13 amino acids. The CDR3 is CAIRGLGTDTQYF.

The rearrangement joins TRBV20-1 to TRBJ2-6; TCRdb returns TRBD1, unconfirmable since there is no DNA. Germline CDR1 and CDR2: DFQATT and SNEGSKA (reference sequence). The CDR3 covers 15 residues. CDR3 protein: CSARPGSAGANVLTF.

The chain carries TRBV5-1 and TRBJ2-2; absent DNA, TCRdb's TRBD1 call cannot be checked. The CDR3 covers 14 residues. Germline V CDR1 and CDR2: SGHRS, YFSETQ. CDR3 sequence reads: CASSLVAPAGELFF.

The J gene is TRBJ1-2, the V gene TRBV10-3. The CDR3 is made up of 14 amino acids. From germline, CDR1 is ENHRY and CDR2 SYGVKD. This CDR3 is CAISADGSRVGYTF.

This rearrangement joins TRBV5-1 to TRBJ1-1; the TCRdb D gene call, TRBD1, has no DNA to confirm it. This CDR3 contains 16 residues. Germline lookup yields CDR1 SGHRS and CDR2 YFSETQ. Here the CDR3 reads CASSWTTGGKNTEAFF.

The chain is built from TRBV18 and TRBJ2-6. CDR1 KGHSH and CDR2 LQKENI come from the germline V gene. The CDR3 totals 17 residues. This chain's CDR3 is CASSPRGRGTGANVLTF.

The chain uses TRBV29-1 and TRBJ2-4; TCRdb returns TRBD1, unconfirmable since there is no DNA. The CDR3 loop spans 14 amino acids. The germline V gene encodes CDR1 SQVTM and CDR2 ANQGSEA. The CDR3 loop reads CSVEDPGARNIQYF.

The gene calls are TRBV2 and TRBJ1-1; the D gene TCRdb calls, TRBD1, cannot be checked with no DNA. This CDR3 comprises 14 residues. Looked up from germline, CDR1 is SNHLY and CDR2 is FYNNEI. This CDR3 is CASRGIGGSGEAFF.

J is TRBJ1-1 and V is TRBV12-3 or TRBV12-4; lacking DNA, the TRBD1 call made by TCRdb goes unchecked. The CDR3 sequence is 18 residues long. The CDR3 sequence is CASSLSLGNRGMNTEAFF.

This chain links TRBV5-1 with TRBJ2-5; as DNA is missing, the TRBD2 call by TCRdb cannot be tested. The CDR3 is made up of 15 amino acids. Germline lookup yields CDR1 SGHRS and CDR2 YFSETQ. The CDR3 is CASSVLAGTRETQYF.

V usage is TRBV12-3 or TRBV12-4 and J usage is TRBJ1-1; TCRdb names TRBD1, which stays unverified in the absence of DNA. This CDR3 has 14 residues. The CDR3 sequence is CASTTRQGSTEAFF.

The chain joins TRBV20-1 to TRBJ2-5. Per the germline V gene, CDR1 is DFQATT and CDR2 is SNEGSKA (reference sequence). The CDR3 contains 12 residues. This CDR3 is CRASLGPETQYF.

The chain is built from TRBV20-1 and TRBJ2-5; the TRBD1 assignment by TCRdb is unverifiable without DNA. This CDR3 region has 12 residues. Per germline, CDR1 DFQATT and CDR2 SNEGSKA (reference sequence). The CDR3 protein is CSANGQKETQYF.

The chain carries TRBV5-1 and TRBJ1-4. Germline values: CDR1 SGHRS, CDR2 YFSETQ. The CDR3 is made up of 16 amino acids. The CDR3 loop is CASSLASTANNEKLFF.

The chain has TRBV6-1 and TRBJ2-6. The CDR3 runs to 16 residues. Germline V gene lookup returns CDR1 MNHNS and CDR2 SASEGT. CDR3 region: CASSALRNSGANVLTF.